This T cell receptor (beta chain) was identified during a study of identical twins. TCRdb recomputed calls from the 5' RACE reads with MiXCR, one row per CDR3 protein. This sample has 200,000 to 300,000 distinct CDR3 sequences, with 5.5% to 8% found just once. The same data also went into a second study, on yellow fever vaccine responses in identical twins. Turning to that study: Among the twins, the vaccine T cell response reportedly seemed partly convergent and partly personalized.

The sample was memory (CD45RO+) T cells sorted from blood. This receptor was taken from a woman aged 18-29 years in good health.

The CDR3 region is CASSLGAGSPLHF. Here the CDR3 DNA reads TGCGCCAGCAGCTTGGGAGCCGGCTCACCCCTCCACTTT. This chain links TRBV5-1 with TRBJ1-6; D remains ambiguous. The CDR3 length is 13 residues. V lost 0 bases and J lost 10, with 8 bases in between. The germline gives CDR1 SGHRS, CDR2 YFSETQ. The variable domain in full, with the rest retrieved from reference TRBV5-1 and TRBJ1-6, is KAGVTQTPRYLIKTRGQQVTLSCSPISGHRSVSWYQQTPGQGLQFLFEYFSETQRNKGNFPGRFSGRQFSNSRSEMNVSTLELGDSALYLCASSLGAGSPLHFGNGTRLTVT.